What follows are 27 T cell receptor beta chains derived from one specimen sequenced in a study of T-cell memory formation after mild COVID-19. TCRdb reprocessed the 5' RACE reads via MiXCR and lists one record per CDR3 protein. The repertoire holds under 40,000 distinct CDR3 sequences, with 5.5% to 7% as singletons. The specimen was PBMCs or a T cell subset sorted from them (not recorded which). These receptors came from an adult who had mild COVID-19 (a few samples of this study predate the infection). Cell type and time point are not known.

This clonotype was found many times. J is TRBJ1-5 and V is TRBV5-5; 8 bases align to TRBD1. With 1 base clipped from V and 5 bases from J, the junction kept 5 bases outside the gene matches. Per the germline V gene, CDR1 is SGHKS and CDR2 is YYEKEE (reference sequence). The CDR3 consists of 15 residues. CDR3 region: CASSLTGGEYQPQHF. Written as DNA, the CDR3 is TGTGCCAGCAGCTTGACAGGGGGTGAATATCAGCCCCAGCATTTT.

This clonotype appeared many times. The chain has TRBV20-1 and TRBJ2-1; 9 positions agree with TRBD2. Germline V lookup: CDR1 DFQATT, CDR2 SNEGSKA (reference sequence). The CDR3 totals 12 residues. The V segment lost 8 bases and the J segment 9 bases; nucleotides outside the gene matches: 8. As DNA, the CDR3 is TGCAGTAGTAGCGGGGGAAGGTTTGAGCAGTTCTTC. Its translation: CSSSGGRFEQFF.

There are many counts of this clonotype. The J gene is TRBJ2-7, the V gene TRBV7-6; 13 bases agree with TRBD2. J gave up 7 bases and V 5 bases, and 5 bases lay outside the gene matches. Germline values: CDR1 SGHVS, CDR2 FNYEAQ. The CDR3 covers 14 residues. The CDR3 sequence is CASSPRLAGGEQYF. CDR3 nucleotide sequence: TGTGCCAGCAGCCCCAGACTAGCGGGGGGTGAGCAGTACTTC.

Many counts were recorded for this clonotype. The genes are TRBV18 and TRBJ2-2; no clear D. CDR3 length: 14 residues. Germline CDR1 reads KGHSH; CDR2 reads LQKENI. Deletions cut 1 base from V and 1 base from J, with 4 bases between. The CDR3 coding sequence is TGTGCCAGCTCACCACAGGGGAACACCGGGGAGCTGTTTTTT. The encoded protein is CASSPQGNTGELFF.

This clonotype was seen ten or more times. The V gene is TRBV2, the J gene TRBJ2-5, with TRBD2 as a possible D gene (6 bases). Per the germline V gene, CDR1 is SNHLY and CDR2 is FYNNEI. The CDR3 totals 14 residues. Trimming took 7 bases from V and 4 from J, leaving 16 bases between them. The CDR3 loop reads CASTARRGRETQYF. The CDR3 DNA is TGTGCCAGCACCGCCAGGCGGGGCCGAGAGACCCAGTACTTC.

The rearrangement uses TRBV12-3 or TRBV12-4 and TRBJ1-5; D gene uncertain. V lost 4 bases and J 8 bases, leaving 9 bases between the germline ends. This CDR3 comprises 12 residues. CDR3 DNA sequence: TGTGCCAGCAGTTCCTCCGCGGAGCCCCAGCATTTT. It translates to CASSSSAEPQHF.

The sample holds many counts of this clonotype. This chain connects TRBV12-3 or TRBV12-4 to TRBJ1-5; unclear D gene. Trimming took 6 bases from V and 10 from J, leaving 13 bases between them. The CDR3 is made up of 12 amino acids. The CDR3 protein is CASSPPGSPQHF. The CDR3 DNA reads TGTGCCAGCAGCCCTCCCGGGTCCCCCCAGCATTTT.

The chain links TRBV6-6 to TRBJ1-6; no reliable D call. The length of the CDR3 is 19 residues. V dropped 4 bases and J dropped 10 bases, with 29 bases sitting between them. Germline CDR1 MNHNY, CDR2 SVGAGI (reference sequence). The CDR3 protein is CASSSVRRAELNHGSPLHF. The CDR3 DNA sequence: TGTGCCAGCAGTTCAGTTAGGCGAGCAGAACTAAATCACGGCTCACCCCTCCACTTT.

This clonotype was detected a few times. In nucleotides, the CDR3 is TGTGCCACCCTTACGAGAGGGATCGGTCAGCCCCAGCATTTT. Protein: CATLTRGIGQPQHF. This rearrangement joins TRBV6-2 or TRBV6-3 to TRBJ1-5; no reliable D call. V lost 10 bases and J lost 6, with 19 bases in between. Germline CDR1 reads MNHEY; CDR2 reads SVGEGT. This CDR3 contains 14 residues.

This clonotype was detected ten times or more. The CDR3 coding sequence is TGTGCCTGCACCTTTGGCTCCTATAATTCACCCCTCCACTTT. It codes for CACTFGSYNSPLHF. The chain carries TRBV30 and TRBJ1-6; D uncertain. Trimming removed 6 bases from V and 0 bases from J, with 9 bases in between. Germline values: CDR1 GTSNPN, CDR2 SVGIG (reference sequence). The CDR3 is 14 amino acids.

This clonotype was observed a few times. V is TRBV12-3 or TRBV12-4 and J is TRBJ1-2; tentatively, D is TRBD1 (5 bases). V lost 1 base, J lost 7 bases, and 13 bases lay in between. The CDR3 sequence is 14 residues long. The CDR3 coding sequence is TGTGCCAGCAGTTTAGGGGCAAAAAGGGGTGGCTACACCTTC. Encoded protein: CASSLGAKRGGYTF.

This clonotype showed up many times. This CDR3 is CASSTPGLAVPREQYF. The CDR3 nucleotides read TGTGCCAGCAGTACGCCGGGACTAGCGGTCCCTAGGGAGCAGTACTTC. The chain links TRBV7-8 to TRBJ2-7; 11 positions match TRBD2. Germline CDR1 is SGHVS and CDR2 is FQNEAQ. This CDR3 comprises 16 residues. V gave up 6 bases and J gave up 7 bases; unmatched junction bases: 14. The entire variable domain, with the rest obtained from reference TRBV7-8 and TRBJ2-7, is as follows: GAGVSQSPRYKVAKRGQDVALRCDPISGHVSLFWYQQALGQGPEFLTYFQNEAQLDKSGLPSDRFFAERPEGSVSTLKIQRTQQEDSAVYLCASSTPGLAVPREQYFGPGTRLTVT.

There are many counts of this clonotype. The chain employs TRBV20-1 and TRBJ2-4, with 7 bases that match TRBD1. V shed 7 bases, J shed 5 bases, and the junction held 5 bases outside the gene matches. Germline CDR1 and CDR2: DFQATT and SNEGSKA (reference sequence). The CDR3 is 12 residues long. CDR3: CSVNDRENIQYF. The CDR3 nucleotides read TGCAGTGTCAACGACAGGGAAAACATTCAGTACTTC.

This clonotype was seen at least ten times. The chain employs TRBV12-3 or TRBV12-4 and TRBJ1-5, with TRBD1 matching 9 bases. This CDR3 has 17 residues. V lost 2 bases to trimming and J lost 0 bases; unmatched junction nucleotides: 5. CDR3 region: CASSLWTGAYSNQPQHF. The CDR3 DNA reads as TGTGCCAGCAGTTTATGGACAGGGGCGTATAGCAATCAGCCCCAGCATTTT.

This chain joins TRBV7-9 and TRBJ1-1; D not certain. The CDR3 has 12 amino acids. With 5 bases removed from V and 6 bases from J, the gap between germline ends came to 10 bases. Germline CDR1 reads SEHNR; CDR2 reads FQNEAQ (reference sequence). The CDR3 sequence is CASSIALPEAFF. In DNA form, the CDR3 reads TGTGCCAGCAGCATTGCCCTCCCTGAAGCTTTCTTT.

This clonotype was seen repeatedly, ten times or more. DNA of the CDR3: TGTGCCAGCAGCGTGGGATCTACTAACTATGGCTACACCTTC. Amino acids: CASSVGSTNYGYTF. The V gene is TRBV9, the J gene TRBJ1-2, with D hard to call. Trimming removed 2 bases from V and 0 bases from J, with 8 bases in between. CDR1 is SGDLS, CDR2 YYNGEE, per germline. CDR3 length: 14 residues. The full variable domain, rest sourced from reference TRBV9 and TRBJ1-2, is DSGVTQTPKHLITATGQRVTLRCSPRSGDLSVYWYQQSLDQGLQFLIQYYNGEERAKGNILERFSAQQFPDLHSELNLSSLELGDSALYFCASSVGSTNYGYTFGSGTRLTVV.

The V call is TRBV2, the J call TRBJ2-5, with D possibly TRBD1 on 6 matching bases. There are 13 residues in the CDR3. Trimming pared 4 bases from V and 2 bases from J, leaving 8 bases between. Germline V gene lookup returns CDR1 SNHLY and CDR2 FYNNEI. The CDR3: CASSVDSQETQYF. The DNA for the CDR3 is TGTGCCAGCAGTGTGGACAGTCAAGAGACCCAGTACTTC.

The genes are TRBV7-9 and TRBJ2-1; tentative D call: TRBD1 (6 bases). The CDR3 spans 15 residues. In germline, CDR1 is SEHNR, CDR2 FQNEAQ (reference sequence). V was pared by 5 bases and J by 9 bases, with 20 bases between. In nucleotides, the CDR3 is TGTGCCAGCAGCCGGGACATAATTGCGAGGGGTGAGCAGTTCTTC. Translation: CASSRDIIARGEQFF.

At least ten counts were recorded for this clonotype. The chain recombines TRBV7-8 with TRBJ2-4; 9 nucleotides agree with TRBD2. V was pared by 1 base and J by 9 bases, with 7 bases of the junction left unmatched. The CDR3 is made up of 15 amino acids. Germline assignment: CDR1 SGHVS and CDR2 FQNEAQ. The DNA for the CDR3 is TGTGCCAGCAGCTTAGACGAGGCTAGCGGGACCATTCAGTACTTC. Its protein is CASSLDEASGTIQYF.

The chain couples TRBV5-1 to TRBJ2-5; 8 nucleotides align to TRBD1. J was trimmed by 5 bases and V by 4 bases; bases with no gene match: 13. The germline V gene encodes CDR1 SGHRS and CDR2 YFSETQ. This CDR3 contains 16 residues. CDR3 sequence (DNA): TGCGCCAGCAGCCACGGACAGGGCGCAGCACAGGAGACCCAGTACTTC. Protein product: CASSHGQGAAQETQYF.

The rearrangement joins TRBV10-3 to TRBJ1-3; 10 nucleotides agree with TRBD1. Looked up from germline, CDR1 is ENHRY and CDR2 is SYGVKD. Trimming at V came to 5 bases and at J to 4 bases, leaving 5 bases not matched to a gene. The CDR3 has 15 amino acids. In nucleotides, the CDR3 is TGTGCCATCAGTAGACAGGGGGCGACGGGAAACACCATATATTTT. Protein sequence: CAISRQGATGNTIYF.

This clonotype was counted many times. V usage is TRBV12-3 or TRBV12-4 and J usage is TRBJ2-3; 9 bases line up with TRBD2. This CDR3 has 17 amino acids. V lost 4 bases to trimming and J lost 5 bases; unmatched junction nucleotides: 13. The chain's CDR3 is CASSSAGGRAGEDTQYF. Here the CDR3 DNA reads TGTGCCAGCAGTTCCGCGGGCGGGAGGGCCGGGGAAGATACGCAGTATTTT.

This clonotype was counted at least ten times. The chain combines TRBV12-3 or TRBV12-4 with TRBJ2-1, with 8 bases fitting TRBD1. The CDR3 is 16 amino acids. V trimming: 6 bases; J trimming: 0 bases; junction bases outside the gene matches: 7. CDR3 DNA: TGTGCCAGCAGGGCAGGGACAGGTTTCTCCTACAATGAGCAGTTCTTC. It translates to CASRAGTGFSYNEQFF.

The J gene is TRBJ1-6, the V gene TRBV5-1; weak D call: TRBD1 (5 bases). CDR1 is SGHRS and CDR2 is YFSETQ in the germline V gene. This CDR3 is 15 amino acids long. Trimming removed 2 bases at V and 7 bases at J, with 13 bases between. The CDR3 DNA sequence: TGCGCCAGCAGCTTCCGGGACCGACGAAATTCACCCCTCCACTTT. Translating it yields CASSFRDRRNSPLHF.

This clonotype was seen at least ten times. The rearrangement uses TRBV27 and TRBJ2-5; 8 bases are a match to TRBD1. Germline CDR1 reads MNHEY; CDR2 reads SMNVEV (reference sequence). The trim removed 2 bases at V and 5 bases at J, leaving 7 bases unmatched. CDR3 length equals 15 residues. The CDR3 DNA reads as TGTGCCAGCAGTTTAGGGACAGGATCGGTCGAGACCCAGTACTTC. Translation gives CASSLGTGSVETQYF.

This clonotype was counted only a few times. DNA of the CDR3: TGTGCCAGCAAACCCGGGACGGCGAACACCGGGGAGCTGTTTTTT. Translated, it gives CASKPGTANTGELFF. J is TRBJ2-2 and V is TRBV9; D assignment may be TRBD1 or TRBD2 (5 bases each). The CDR3 spans 15 residues. The germline V gene has CDR1 SGDLS and CDR2 YYNGEE. V was clipped by 6 bases and J by 0 bases, with 12 bases between them.

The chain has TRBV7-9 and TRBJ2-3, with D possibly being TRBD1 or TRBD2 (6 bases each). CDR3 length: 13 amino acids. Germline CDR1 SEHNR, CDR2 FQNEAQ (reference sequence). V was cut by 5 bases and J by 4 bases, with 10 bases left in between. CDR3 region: CASSPRGPDTQYF. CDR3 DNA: TGTGCCAGCAGCCCCCGGGGGCCAGATACGCAGTATTTT.